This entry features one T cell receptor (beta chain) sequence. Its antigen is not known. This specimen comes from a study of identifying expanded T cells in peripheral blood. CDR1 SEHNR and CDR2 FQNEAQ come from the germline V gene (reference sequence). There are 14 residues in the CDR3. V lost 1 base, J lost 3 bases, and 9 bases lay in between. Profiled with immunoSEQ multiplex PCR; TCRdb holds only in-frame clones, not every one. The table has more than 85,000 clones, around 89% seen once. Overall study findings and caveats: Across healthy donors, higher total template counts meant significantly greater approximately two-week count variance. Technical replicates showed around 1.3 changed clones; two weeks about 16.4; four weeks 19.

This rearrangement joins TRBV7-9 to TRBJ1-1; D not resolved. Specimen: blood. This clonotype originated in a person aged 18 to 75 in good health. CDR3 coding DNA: TGTGCCAGCAGCTTAGTCGGCGCGGACACTGAAGCTTTCTTT. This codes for CASSLVGADTEAFF.